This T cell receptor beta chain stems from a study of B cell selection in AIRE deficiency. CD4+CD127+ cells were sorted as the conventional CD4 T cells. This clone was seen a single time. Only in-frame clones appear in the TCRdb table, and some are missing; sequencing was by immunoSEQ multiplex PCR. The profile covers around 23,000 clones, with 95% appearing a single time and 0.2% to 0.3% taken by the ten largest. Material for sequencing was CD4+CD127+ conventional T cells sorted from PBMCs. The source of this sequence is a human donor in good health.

For the CDR3, the DNA is TGTGCCAGCAGTGAGGTTTATCGGGAGCAGTACTTC. Its translation is CASSEVYREQYF. V usage is TRBV6-1 and J usage is TRBJ2-7; D is ambiguous. The V gene's germline CDR1 is MNHNS and CDR2 SASEGT. Trimming removed 3 bases from V and 7 bases from J, with 10 bases in between. The CDR3 totals 12 residues.